This T cell receptor (beta chain) was observed in a study of blood T cell repertoires in COVID-19. The wider study: There were acute and convalescent COVID-19 samples, and they came from the United States, Italy and Spain. In each case, the material was cDNA or gDNA derived from T cells, B-cell-depleted T cells, or PBMCs.

Trimming removed 5 bases at V and 5 bases at J, with 6 bases between. CDR1 and CDR2 from the germline V gene are MDHEN and SYDVKM. This CDR3 spans 11 amino acids. Worth noting for this clone: The same CDR3 is also encoded by other DNA sequences in this sample.

As processed by the authors: Estimation of nucleated cell counts was performed using reference gene primer amplification. The protocol was immunoSEQ multiplex PCR, while the TCRdb copy is restricted to in-frame clones and leaves out a portion. The DNA was the basis for D and trimming; V, J and clone size are from that table. The sample records around 68,000 clones, over 80% being singletons. The receptor comes from a human donor in a cohort sampled during active COVID-19. The chain carries TRBV28 and TRBJ2-5; D is unclear. The sample comprised peripheral blood. The CDR3 nucleotides read TGTGCCAGCAGTCCCCGGGAGACCCAGTACTTC. Translation gives CASSPRETQYF.